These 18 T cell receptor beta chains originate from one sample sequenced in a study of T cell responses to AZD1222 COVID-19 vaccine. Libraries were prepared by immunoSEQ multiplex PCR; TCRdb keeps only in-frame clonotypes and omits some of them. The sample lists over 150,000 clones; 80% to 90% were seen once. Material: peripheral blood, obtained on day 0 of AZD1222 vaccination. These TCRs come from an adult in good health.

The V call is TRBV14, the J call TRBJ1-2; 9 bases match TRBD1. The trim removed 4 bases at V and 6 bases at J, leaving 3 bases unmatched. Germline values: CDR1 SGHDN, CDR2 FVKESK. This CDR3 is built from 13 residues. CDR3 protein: CASSPRTGDGYTF. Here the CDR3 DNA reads TGTGCCAGCAGCCCCCGGACAGGGGATGGCTACACCTTC.

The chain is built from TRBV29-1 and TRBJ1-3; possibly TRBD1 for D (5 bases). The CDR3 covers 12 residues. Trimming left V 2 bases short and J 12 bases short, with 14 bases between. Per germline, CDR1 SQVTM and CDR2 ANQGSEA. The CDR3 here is CSVETQGMGIYF. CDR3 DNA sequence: TGCAGCGTTGAAACCCAGGGAATGGGCATATATTTT.

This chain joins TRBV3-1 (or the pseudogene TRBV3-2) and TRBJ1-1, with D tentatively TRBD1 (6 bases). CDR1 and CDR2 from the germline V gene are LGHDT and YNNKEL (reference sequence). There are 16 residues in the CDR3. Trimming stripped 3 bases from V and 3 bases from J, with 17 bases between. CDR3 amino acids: CASSHSREGGDTEAFF. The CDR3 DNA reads TGTGCCAGCAGCCATTCTCGGGAGGGGGGGGACACTGAAGCTTTCTTT.

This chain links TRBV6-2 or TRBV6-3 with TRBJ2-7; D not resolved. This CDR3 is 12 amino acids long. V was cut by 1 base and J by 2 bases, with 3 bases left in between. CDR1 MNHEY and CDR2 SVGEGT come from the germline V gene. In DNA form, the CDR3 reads TGTGCCAGCAGTTACTTACCCTACGAGCAGTACTTC. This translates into CASSYLPYEQYF.

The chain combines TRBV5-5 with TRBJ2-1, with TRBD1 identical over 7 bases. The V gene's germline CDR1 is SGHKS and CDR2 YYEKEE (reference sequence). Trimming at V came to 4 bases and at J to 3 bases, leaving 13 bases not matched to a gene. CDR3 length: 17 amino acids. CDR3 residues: CASSHPSRDSNYNEQFF. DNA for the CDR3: TGTGCCAGCAGCCACCCCAGCCGGGACAGTAACTACAATGAGCAGTTCTTC. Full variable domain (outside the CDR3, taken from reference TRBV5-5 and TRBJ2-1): DAGVTQSPTHLIKTRGQQVTLRCSPISGHKSVSWYQQVLGQGPQFIFQYYEKEERGRGNFPDRFSARQFPNYSSELNVNALLLGDSALYLCASSHPSRDSNYNEQFFGPGTRLTVL.

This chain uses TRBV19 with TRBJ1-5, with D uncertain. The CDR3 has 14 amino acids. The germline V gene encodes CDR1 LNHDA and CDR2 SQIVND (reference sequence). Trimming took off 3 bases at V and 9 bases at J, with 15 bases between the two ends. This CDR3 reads CASSISQAKGPQHF. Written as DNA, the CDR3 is TGTGCCAGTAGTATCAGCCAGGCCAAGGGGCCCCAGCATTTT.

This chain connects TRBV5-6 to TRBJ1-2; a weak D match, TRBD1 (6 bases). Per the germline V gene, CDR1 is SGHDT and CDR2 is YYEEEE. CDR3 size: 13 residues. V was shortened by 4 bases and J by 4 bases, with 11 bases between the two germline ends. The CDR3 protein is CASSDDRPYGYTF. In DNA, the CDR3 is TGTGCCAGCAGCGATGACAGGCCCTATGGCTACACCTTC.

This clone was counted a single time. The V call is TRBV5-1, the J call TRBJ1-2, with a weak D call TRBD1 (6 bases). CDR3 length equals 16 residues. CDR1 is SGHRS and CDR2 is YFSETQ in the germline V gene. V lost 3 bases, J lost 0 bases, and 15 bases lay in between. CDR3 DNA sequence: TGCGCCAGCAGCTCCGTCCGGGACAAGGCTAACTATGGCTACACCTTC. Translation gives CASSSVRDKANYGYTF. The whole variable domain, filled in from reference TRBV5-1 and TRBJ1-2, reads KAGVTQTPRYLIKTRGQQVTLSCSPISGHRSVSWYQQTPGQGLQFLFEYFSETQRNKGNFPGRFSGRQFSNSRSEMNVSTLELGDSALYLCASSSVRDKANYGYTFGSGTRLTVV.

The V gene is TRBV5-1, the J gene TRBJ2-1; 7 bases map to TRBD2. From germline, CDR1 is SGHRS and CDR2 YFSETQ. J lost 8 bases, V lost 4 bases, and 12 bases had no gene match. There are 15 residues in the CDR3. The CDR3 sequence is CASSPAGGGLDEQFF. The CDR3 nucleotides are TGCGCCAGCAGCCCCGCTGGGGGGGGTTTGGATGAGCAGTTCTTC.

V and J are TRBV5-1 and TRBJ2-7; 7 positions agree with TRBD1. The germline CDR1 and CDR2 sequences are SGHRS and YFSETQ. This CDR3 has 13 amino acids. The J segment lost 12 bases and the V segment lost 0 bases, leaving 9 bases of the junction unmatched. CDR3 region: CASSLGGGSGLYV. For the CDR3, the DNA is TGCGCCAGCAGCTTGGGAGGGGGCTCGGGTCTGTACGTC.

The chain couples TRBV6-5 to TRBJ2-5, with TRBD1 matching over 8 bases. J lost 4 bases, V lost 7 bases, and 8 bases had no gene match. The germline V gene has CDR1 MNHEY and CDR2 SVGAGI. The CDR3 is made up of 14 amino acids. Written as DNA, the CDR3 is TGTGCCAGCATTTGGGACAGGAGGGGAGAGACCCAGTACTTC. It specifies CASIWDRRGETQYF.

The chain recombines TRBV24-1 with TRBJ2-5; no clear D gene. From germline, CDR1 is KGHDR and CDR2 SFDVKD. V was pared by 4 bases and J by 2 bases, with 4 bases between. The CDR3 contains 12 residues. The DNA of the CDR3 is TGTGCCACCAGTGACCGACAAGAGACCCAGTACTTC. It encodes CATSDRQETQYF.

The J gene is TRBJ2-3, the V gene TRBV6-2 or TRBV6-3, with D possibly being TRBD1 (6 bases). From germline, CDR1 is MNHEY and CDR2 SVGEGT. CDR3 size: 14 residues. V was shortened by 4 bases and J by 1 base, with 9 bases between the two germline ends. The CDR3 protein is CASSSAGGTDTQYF. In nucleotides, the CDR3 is TGTGCCAGCAGTTCGGCAGGGGGCACAGATACGCAGTATTTT.

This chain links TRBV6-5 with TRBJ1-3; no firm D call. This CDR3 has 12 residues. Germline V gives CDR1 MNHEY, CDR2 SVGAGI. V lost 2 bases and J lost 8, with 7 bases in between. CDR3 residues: CASSYGSDTIYF. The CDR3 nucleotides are TGTGCCAGCAGTTACGGGTCGGACACCATATATTTT.

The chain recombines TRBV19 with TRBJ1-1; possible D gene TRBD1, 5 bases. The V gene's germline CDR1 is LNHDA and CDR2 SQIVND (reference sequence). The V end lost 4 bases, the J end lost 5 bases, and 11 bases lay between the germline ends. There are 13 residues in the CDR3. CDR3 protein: CASSTREGTEAFF. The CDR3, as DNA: TGTGCCAGTAGTACCAGGGAGGGAACTGAAGCTTTCTTT.

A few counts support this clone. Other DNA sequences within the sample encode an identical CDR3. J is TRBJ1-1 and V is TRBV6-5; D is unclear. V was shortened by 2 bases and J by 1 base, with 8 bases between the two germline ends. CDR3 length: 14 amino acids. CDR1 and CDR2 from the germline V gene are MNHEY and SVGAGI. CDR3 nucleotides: TGTGCCAGCAGTTACAGTCCGGGGAACACTGAAGCTTTCTTT. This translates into CASSYSPGNTEAFF.

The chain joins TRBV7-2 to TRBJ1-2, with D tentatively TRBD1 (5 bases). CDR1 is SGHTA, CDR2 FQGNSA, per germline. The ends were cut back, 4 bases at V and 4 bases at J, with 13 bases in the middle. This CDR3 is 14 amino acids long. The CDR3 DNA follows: TGTGCCAGCAGCTCGGACAAGGGATCCTATGGCTACACCTTC. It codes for CASSSDKGSYGYTF. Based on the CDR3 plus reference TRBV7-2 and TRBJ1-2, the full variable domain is GAGVSQSPSNKVTEKGKDVELRCDPISGHTALYWYRQSLGQGLEFLIYFQGNSAPDKSGLPSDRFSAERTGGSVSTLTIQRTQQEDSAVYLCASSSDKGSYGYTFGSGTRLTVV.

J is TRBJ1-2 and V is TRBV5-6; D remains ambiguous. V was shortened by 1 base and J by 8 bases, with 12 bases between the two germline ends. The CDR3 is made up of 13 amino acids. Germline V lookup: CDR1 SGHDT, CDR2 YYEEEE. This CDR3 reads CASSLRRERGYTF. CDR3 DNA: TGTGCCAGCAGCTTGAGACGGGAAAGAGGCTACACCTTC.